The 27 T cell receptor beta chains presented below share a single source sample, sequenced in a study of blood T cell repertoires in COVID-19. Method: immunoSEQ multiplex PCR; TCRdb's copy keeps in-frame clones and lacks some. Of roughly 63,000 clones in the sample, 74% are singletons; the top ten hold 28%. The sample consisted of peripheral blood. These receptors were taken from a woman of 80 years or more with acute or convalescent COVID-19.

This clone was seen only a few times. V gene TRBV6-2 or TRBV6-3 combines with J gene TRBJ1-6; tentative D call: TRBD1 (5 bases). Germline CDR1 MNHEY, CDR2 SVGEGT. CDR3 length: 16 residues. The V end lost 4 bases, the J end lost 5 bases, and 15 bases lay between the germline ends. The CDR3 DNA reads TGTGCCAGCAGTTCTACAGGACGGTATGATAATTCACCCCTCCACTTT. It codes for CASSSTGRYDNSPLHF.

V and J are TRBV18 and TRBJ2-1, with 9 nucleotides matching TRBD1. Germline V lookup: CDR1 KGHSH, CDR2 LQKENI. The CDR3 totals 17 residues. V gave up 3 bases and J gave up 6 bases; unmatched junction bases: 12. CDR3 residues: CASSPPGQGGYRNEQFF. Here the CDR3 DNA reads TGTGCCAGCTCACCCCCGGGACAGGGAGGCTACCGCAATGAGCAGTTCTTC.

This chain joins TRBV19 and TRBJ2-2; 8 bases line up with TRBD1. Germline loops: CDR1 LNHDA, CDR2 SQIVND (reference sequence). V shed 6 bases and J 1 base; nucleotides not matched to a gene: 4. The CDR3 sequence is 15 residues long. This CDR3 reads CASRAGTGNTGELFF. CDR3 bases: TGTGCCAGTAGGGCCGGGACAGGGAACACCGGGGAGCTGTTTTTT.

V and J are TRBV19 and TRBJ2-7; 13 bases map to TRBD2. Losses at the gene ends were 3 bases for V and 2 bases for J; bases not matched to a gene: 16. Germline CDR1 and CDR2: LNHDA and SQIVND (reference sequence). The CDR3 is 20 residues long. The CDR3 DNA reads as TGTGCCAGTAGTATCGTGGGACGGACGACTAGCGGGAGGCCGCCCTACGAGCAGTACTTC. It yields the protein CASSIVGRTTSGRPPYEQYF.

Only one count was recorded for this clone. The J gene is TRBJ2-3, the V gene TRBV24-1, with 7 bases that match TRBD1. J lost 2 bases, V lost 6 bases, and 13 bases had no gene match. Germline V lookup: CDR1 KGHDR, CDR2 SFDVKD. The CDR3 consists of 17 residues. CDR3 DNA: TGTGCCACCAGTACGCCAGGACAGGCGGAGACCACAGATACGCAGTATTTT. Its translation: CATSTPGQAETTDTQYF.

The chain joins TRBV12-3 or TRBV12-4 to TRBJ2-1, with TRBD2 identical over 10 bases. Trimming at V came to 11 bases and at J to 15 bases, leaving 16 bases not matched to a gene. The CDR3 runs 13 residues. CDR3 protein: CASLAGVVGDPFF. The CDR3 region has the DNA TGTGCCTCCCTAGCGGGAGTGGTCGGGGATCCGTTCTTC.

This clone was counted between two and nine times. The chain recombines TRBV29-1 with TRBJ1-1; tentatively, D is TRBD1 (5 bases). The CDR3 has 14 residues. V lost 6 bases, J lost 2 bases, and 16 bases lay in between. Germline CDR1 is SQVTM and CDR2 is ANQGSEA. Written as DNA, the CDR3 is TGCAGCGTGGGGGGGGATCGACCCAACACTGAAGCTTTCTTT. Protein: CSVGGDRPNTEAFF.

The chain joins TRBV28 to TRBJ2-7; the match to TRBD2 covers 7 bases. The germline V gene encodes CDR1 MDHEN and CDR2 SYDVKM. The V and J ends lost 3 bases and 0 bases, in that order; junction bases with no gene match: 17. The CDR3 covers 19 residues. The CDR3: CASSFYLTLAGDISYEQYF. In DNA, the CDR3 is TGTGCCAGCAGTTTCTATCTAACCCTGGCGGGGGATATCTCCTACGAGCAGTACTTC.

The chain is built from TRBV29-1 and TRBJ1-5; 12 positions agree with TRBD1. The V gene's germline CDR1 is SQVTM and CDR2 ANQGSEA. The CDR3 has 15 residues. In DNA form, the CDR3 reads TGCAGGCATGGGGACAGGGGGCACCATTTGGAGCCCCAGCATTTT. Protein product: CRHGDRGHHLEPQHF.

The chain links TRBV15 to TRBJ2-3; 8 bases line up with TRBD2. There are 15 residues in the CDR3. From germline, CDR1 is LNHNV and CDR2 YYDKDF (reference sequence). With 0 bases clipped from V and 5 bases from J, the junction kept 4 bases outside the gene matches. The CDR3 DNA is TGTGCCACCAGCAGAGATTCCCGGGAGGGAGATACGCAGTATTTT. Amino acid sequence: CATSRDSREGDTQYF.

The V call is TRBV9, the J call TRBJ2-5, with a weak D call TRBD1 (6 bases). The V gene's germline CDR1 is SGDLS and CDR2 YYNGEE. The CDR3 totals 15 residues. Trimming took off 2 bases at V and 5 bases at J, with 16 bases between the two ends. The CDR3 protein is CASSVTGTWRETQYF. CDR3 in DNA: TGTGCCAGCAGCGTCACAGGGACCTGGAGGGAGACCCAGTACTTC. Variable domain in full (rest from reference TRBV9 and TRBJ2-5): DSGVTQTPKHLITATGQRVTLRCSPRSGDLSVYWYQQSLDQGLQFLIQYYNGEERAKGNILERFSAQQFPDLHSELNLSSLELGDSALYFCASSVTGTWRETQYFGPGTRLLVL.

The chain carries TRBV28 and TRBJ1-5; D call uncertain. The CDR3 has 18 residues. Germline V gene lookup returns CDR1 MDHEN and CDR2 SYDVKM. Between the trimmed V and J ends, which lost 4 bases and 6 bases, there was a span of 25 bases. The CDR3 spells CASSSGIMYLLERQPQHF. The CDR3 DNA reads TGTGCCAGCAGTTCGGGAATTATGTACCTCCTGGAGCGTCAGCCCCAGCATTTT.

The chain couples TRBV18 to TRBJ2-3; TRBD2 matches at 12 bases. Germline CDR1 is KGHSH and CDR2 is LQKENI. The CDR3 sequence is 16 residues long. V gave up 3 bases and J gave up 5 bases; unmatched junction bases: 6. In DNA form, the CDR3 reads TGTGCCAGCTCACCTCTAGCGGGAGGGCCCAGAGATACGCAGTATTTT. The encoded protein is CASSPLAGGPRDTQYF.

V usage is TRBV2 and J usage is TRBJ1-4; D unresolved. V dropped 3 bases and J dropped 8 bases, with 7 bases sitting between them. Germline V gene sequence: CDR1 SNHLY, CDR2 FYNNEI. The CDR3 has 12 residues. The CDR3 DNA sequence: TGTGCCAGCAGTGACGGGTTGGAAAAACTGTTTTTT. It is translated as CASSDGLEKLFF.

This clone was detected a few times. This sequence joins TRBV28 and TRBJ1-2; 7 positions agree with TRBD1. CDR1 MDHEN and CDR2 SYDVKM come from the germline V gene. The length of the CDR3 is 16 residues. With V trimmed by 3 bases and J by 6 bases, 13 bases remained unmatched. CDR3 sequence: CASSLRVPGTDNGYTF. The CDR3 bases are TGTGCCAGCAGTTTGAGGGTCCCGGGGACAGATAATGGCTACACCTTC.

The V and J genes are TRBV7-8 and TRBJ1-1, with D possibly being TRBD1 (5 bases). This CDR3 is 14 amino acids long. V gave up 4 bases and J gave up 3 bases, with 12 bases separating them. Looked up from germline, CDR1 is SGHVS and CDR2 is FQNEAQ. The DNA for the CDR3 is TGTGCCAGCAGCTGGCAGGGTCGGGACACTGAAGCTTTCTTT. Protein product: CASSWQGRDTEAFF.

The rearrangement uses TRBV11-2 and TRBJ2-7, with 7 bases aligning to TRBD1. CDR3 length equals 14 residues. CDR1 and CDR2 (germline): SGHAT, FQNNGV. With V trimmed by 5 bases and J by 4 bases, 8 bases remained unmatched. The chain's CDR3 is CASSPGTVTYEQYF. CDR3 sequence (DNA): TGTGCCAGCAGCCCCGGGACAGTGACGTACGAGCAGTACTTC. Using reference TRBV11-2 and TRBJ2-7 for the parts outside the CDR3, the full variable domain is EAGVAQSPRYKIIEKRQSVAFWCNPISGHATLYWYQQILGQGPKLLIQFQNNGVVDDSQLPKDRFSAERLKGVDSTLKIQPAKLEDSAVYLCASSPGTVTYEQYFGPGTRLTVT.

The rearrangement joins TRBV27 to TRBJ1-1, with 8 bases that match TRBD1. With V trimmed by 2 bases and J by 3 bases, 8 bases remained unmatched. Germline assignment: CDR1 MNHEY and CDR2 SMNVEV (reference sequence). The CDR3 is made up of 16 amino acids. The CDR3 DNA sequence: TGTGCCAGCAGTTTAGTACAGGGGGTCCCTCACACTGAAGCTTTCTTT. It is translated as CASSLVQGVPHTEAFF.

The chain links TRBV19 to TRBJ2-3, with 9 positions matching TRBD2. V lost 5 bases and J lost 1; bases outside the gene matches: 13. Germline V gene data show CDR1 as LNHDA and CDR2 as SQIVND (reference sequence). There are 18 residues in the CDR3. CDR3 coding DNA: TGTGCCAGTAGTCGGGGAGCGGGAGGAGGACGGGGCACAGATACGCAGTATTTT. It encodes CASSRGAGGGRGTDTQYF.

This chain uses TRBV15 with TRBJ2-5, with 9 bases fitting TRBD2. V lost 1 base to trimming and J lost 3 bases; unmatched junction nucleotides: 0. Germline V gene data show CDR1 as LNHNV and CDR2 as YYDKDF (reference sequence). The CDR3 length is 14 residues. The chain's CDR3 is CATSRGLAEETQYF. CDR3 bases: TGTGCCACCAGCAGAGGACTAGCGGAAGAGACCCAGTACTTC. Full variable domain (missing parts from reference TRBV15 and TRBJ2-5): DAMVIQNPRYQVTQFGKPVTLSCSQTLNHNVMYWYQQKSSQAPKLLFHYYDKDFNNEADTPDNFQSRRPNTSFCFLDIRSPGLGDTAMYLCATSRGLAEETQYFGPGTRLLVL.

The chain is built from TRBV11-2 and TRBJ2-7; no definite D call. Germline V CDR1 and CDR2: SGHAT, FQNNGV. The CDR3 length is 15 residues. V lost 5 bases and J 3 bases, leaving 17 bases between the germline ends. CDR3 residues: CASSPGRLRHYEQYF. CDR3 nucleotides: TGTGCCAGCAGCCCCGGAAGACTGCGCCACTACGAGCAGTACTTC. The full variable domain, completed using reference TRBV11-2 and TRBJ2-7, is EAGVAQSPRYKIIEKRQSVAFWCNPISGHATLYWYQQILGQGPKLLIQFQNNGVVDDSQLPKDRFSAERLKGVDSTLKIQPAKLEDSAVYLCASSPGRLRHYEQYFGPGTRLTVT.

The table lists this clone with a count of one. The chain couples TRBV21-1 to TRBJ2-7; the D segment call TRBD2 is taken from the table without a DNA check. TRBV21-1 corresponds to a pseudogene. This CDR3 contains 18 residues. The CDR3 loop reads CASSKEIPLGTKPTTQYF. For the CDR3, the DNA is TGTGCCAGCAGCAAAGAAATCCCTTTAGGAACTAAACCTACGACGCAGTACTTC.

J is TRBJ1-4 and V is TRBV2; D uncertain. The ends were cut back, 2 bases at V and 8 bases at J, with 15 bases in the middle. In germline, CDR1 is SNHLY, CDR2 FYNNEI. The CDR3 totals 15 residues. Written as DNA, the CDR3 is TGTGCCAGCAGTGAAAGTGCTCGGGTTGGGGAAAAACTGTTTTTT. Protein: CASSESARVGEKLFF.

J is TRBJ2-1 and V is TRBV11-3; 11 bases are a match to TRBD2. CDR1 SGHNT and CDR2 YENEEA come from the germline V gene. J was trimmed by 7 bases and V by 3 bases; bases with no gene match: 8. This CDR3 has 16 residues. As DNA, the CDR3 is TGTGCCAGCAGCTTCCGGACTAGCGGGTATTTGAATGAGCAGTTCTTC. Protein product: CASSFRTSGYLNEQFF.

The chain is built from TRBV7-9 and TRBJ2-1; maybe TRBD2 (6 bases). The germline gives CDR1 SEHNR, CDR2 FQNEAQ (reference sequence). V was cut by 8 bases and J by 3 bases, with 14 bases left in between. CDR3 length: 14 residues. CDR3 sequence: CASGAGYNYNEQFF. The CDR3 nucleotides are TGTGCCAGCGGGGCGGGATACAACTACAATGAGCAGTTCTTC.

The V call is TRBV29-1, the J call TRBJ2-7; D is uncertain. The V gene lost 4 bases and the J gene lost 7 bases, with 17 bases spanning the gap. The V gene's germline CDR1 is SQVTM and CDR2 ANQGSEA. This CDR3 has 13 amino acids. The DNA of the CDR3 is TGCAGCGTTGTTCCCGATCAGACTTGGGAGCAGTACTTC. It is translated as CSVVPDQTWEQYF.

V is TRBV5-6 and J is TRBJ1-3; 7 bases agree with TRBD1. In germline, CDR1 is SGHDT, CDR2 YYEEEE. This CDR3 contains 15 residues. V was pared by 3 bases and J by 4 bases, with 7 bases of the junction left unmatched. CDR3 nucleotide sequence: TGTGCCAGCAGCTCCTACGCGACAGGGGGAAACACCATATATTTT. Translated, it gives CASSSYATGGNTIYF.